This T cell receptor beta chain is drawn from a study of beta chain features in type 1 diabetes. With respect to this clone: Its antigen is not known.

Sequencing targeted expressed TCRB transcripts, as all isolated RNA had been reverse transcribed. Repertoires were generated with immunoSEQ multiplex PCR, while TCRdb's copy carries only in-frame clones and drops some. The sample includes 200,000 to 250,000 clones, 9.6% of them seen just once. The germline V gene encodes CDR1 MNHEY and CDR2 SVGAGI. V was pared by 6 bases and J by 4 bases, with 8 bases of the junction left unmatched. The CDR3 has 14 amino acids. Findings of the study overall: TCRB CDR3 length was moderately but significantly reduced in all four CD4+ subsets of Type 1 diabetes patients. In the patient group, naive, central memory and Treg TCRB repertoires seemed more alike than in the healthy donor group.

This TCR was recovered from a woman in her late teens or twenties in good health. Sequencing was carried out using naive CD4+ T cells from blood. This chain joins TRBV6-5 and TRBJ2-5; 7 positions match TRBD1. The CDR3 region has the DNA TGTGCCAGCAGACGACAGGGCGTAAGAGAGACCCAGTACTTC. Protein sequence: CASRRQGVRETQYF.